The 13 T cell receptor beta chains presented below share a single source sample, sequenced in a study of blood T cell repertoires in COVID-19. Profiling relied on immunoSEQ multiplex PCR, and the TCRdb table lists in-frame clones only, not all of them. This sample yields approximately 390,000 clones, of which approximately 86% are seen a single time; 2% to 2.5% belongs to the top ten. Sequencing was performed on PBMCs or T cells enriched from blood (not recorded which). The receptors originated from a woman in her thirties or forties with acute COVID-19.

The V call is TRBV7-9, the J call TRBJ2-3; 8 positions agree with TRBD2. The V gene's germline CDR1 is SEHNR and CDR2 FQNEAQ (reference sequence). CDR3 length equals 17 residues. V was clipped by 1 base and J by 2 bases; unmatched bases: 8. CDR3 bases: TGTGCCAGCAGCTTAGATGAAGCGGGGGCCCTCACAGATACGCAGTATTTT. It translates to CASSLDEAGALTDTQYF.

The chain combines TRBV7-9 with TRBJ1-1; unclear D gene. Trimming stripped 3 bases from V and 4 bases from J, with 12 bases between. The CDR3 runs 14 residues. Germline V gives CDR1 SEHNR, CDR2 FQNEAQ (reference sequence). The DNA for the CDR3 is TGTGCCAGCAGCTTCTTGGAGGGCCGCACTGAAGCTTTCTTT. It is translated as CASSFLEGRTEAFF.

The chain uses TRBV19 and TRBJ1-1, with 9 bases aligning to TRBD1. V was pared by 6 bases and J by 11 bases, with 13 bases of the junction left unmatched. Germline V gene data show CDR1 as LNHDA and CDR2 as SQIVND (reference sequence). The CDR3 is 14 amino acids. The CDR3 region has the DNA TGTGCCAGTAGGCCTTGGGACAGGGAGGTTGGGGCTTTCTTT. It encodes CASRPWDREVGAFF.

The V gene is TRBV19, the J gene TRBJ2-5; D perhaps matches TRBD2 (5 bases). Trimming took 5 bases from V and 1 from J, leaving 8 bases between them. The CDR3 has 13 amino acids. Germline CDR1 and CDR2: LNHDA and SQIVND (reference sequence). The CDR3 DNA sequence: TGTGCCAGTAGTCAGAGGGCCCAAGAGACCCAGTACTTC. Amino acid sequence: CASSQRAQETQYF.

The genes are TRBV30 and TRBJ1-1; D ambiguous. Deletions cut 6 bases from V and 1 base from J, with 12 bases between. This CDR3 contains 13 residues. CDR1 GTSNPN and CDR2 SVGIG come from the germline V gene (reference sequence). CDR3 DNA sequence: TGTGCCTGCCGAGGATTTCAGAACACTGAAGCTTTCTTT. Translating it yields CACRGFQNTEAFF.

The rearrangement links TRBV6-5 to TRBJ1-2; perhaps TRBD1 as D (6 bases). The germline V gene encodes CDR1 MNHEY and CDR2 SVGAGI. The CDR3 has 14 amino acids. The ends were cut back, 6 bases at V and 8 bases at J, with 19 bases in the middle. CDR3 sequence reads: CASRPRTAGLGYTF. The CDR3 region has the DNA TGTGCCAGCAGGCCCAGGACAGCGGGATTGGGCTACACCTTC.

The chain carries TRBV30 and TRBJ1-1; 9 bases are shared with TRBD1. With 2 bases clipped from V and 7 bases from J, the junction kept 8 bases outside the gene matches. Germline CDR1 and CDR2: GTSNPN and SVGIG (reference sequence). The CDR3 runs to 14 residues. The CDR3 loop reads CAWSSAGTGFEAFF. The CDR3 DNA reads TGTGCCTGGAGTTCAGCCGGGACAGGGTTTGAAGCTTTCTTT.

This rearrangement joins TRBV6-5 to TRBJ1-2; D remains unclear. Germline lookup yields CDR1 MNHEY and CDR2 SVGAGI. Trimming cost V 2 bases and J 8 bases, with 15 bases left between them. This CDR3 contains 14 residues. In DNA, the CDR3 is TGTGCCAGCAGTTACGTTAGGGCTCCGGGAGGCTACACCTTC. Protein: CASSYVRAPGGYTF.

The chain links TRBV19 to TRBJ2-2; 10 bases map to TRBD2. V gave up 5 bases and J gave up 4 bases; unmatched junction bases: 4. The germline V gene has CDR1 LNHDA and CDR2 SQIVND (reference sequence). CDR3 length equals 15 residues. CDR3 sequence: CASSLQRGGTGELFF. DNA of the CDR3: TGTGCCAGTAGTCTCCAGCGGGGGGGCACCGGGGAGCTGTTTTTT.

This chain connects TRBV5-1 to TRBJ2-7; TRBD1 agrees at 8 bases. V dropped 4 bases and J dropped 3; count of bases not matched to a gene: 6. Germline V gives CDR1 SGHRS, CDR2 YFSETQ. This CDR3 spans 14 amino acids. The CDR3 protein is CASSPGQGYYEQYF. The CDR3 DNA sequence: TGCGCCAGCAGCCCCGGACAGGGATACTACGAGCAGTACTTC.

This clone was detected once. This chain connects TRBV5-1 to TRBJ1-1; 10 nucleotides match TRBD1. This CDR3 contains 16 residues. V gave up 5 bases and J gave up 4 bases; unmatched junction bases: 11. Looked up from germline, CDR1 is SGHRS and CDR2 is YFSETQ. The CDR3 loop reads CASSRQGAWGSTEAFF. CDR3 nucleotides: TGCGCCAGCAGTCGACAGGGGGCTTGGGGAAGCACTGAAGCTTTCTTT.

This sequence joins TRBV10-2 and TRBJ2-5; 10 nucleotides match TRBD2. V lost 6 bases, J lost 2 bases, and 9 bases stayed unmatched. Germline CDR1 reads WSHSY; CDR2 reads SAAADI. The CDR3 sequence is 16 residues long. The CDR3 sequence: CASSNPRLAGQETQYF. The CDR3 DNA reads TGCGCCAGCAGCAACCCGAGACTAGCGGGTCAAGAGACCCAGTACTTC.

V and J are TRBV6-5 and TRBJ1-1; no definite D call. The CDR3 contains 14 residues. The germline gives CDR1 MNHEY, CDR2 SVGAGI. The V gene lost 0 bases and the J gene lost 1 base, with 6 bases spanning the gap. CDR3 in DNA: TGTGCCAGCAGTTACTCCTACCGGAACACTGAAGCTTTCTTT. Protein sequence: CASSYSYRNTEAFF.